This T cell receptor beta chain was recovered during a study of post-analysis software for immune sequencing data. The library was made from cDNA and included unique molecular identifiers. TCRdb independently ran MiXCR on the PCR reads; one entry per CDR3 protein. Of more than 450,000 distinct CDR3 sequences detected, around 36% appear once; the ten largest clones hold roughly 6%. Study-wide points: Diversity measured as normalized Chao1 was significantly lower in multiple sclerosis patients than in controls. Patients used roughly five TRBV segments, including TRBV5-6, TRBV5-1 and TRBV20-1, more often than controls.

As regards this clonotype: The antigen is undetermined.

Germline loops: CDR1 ENHRY, CDR2 SYGVKD. With 3 bases removed from V and 5 bases from J, the gap between germline ends came to 17 bases. This CDR3 has 16 residues. The receptor was derived from a girl aged 2-17 years with multiple sclerosis. Sequenced material: blood. The genes are TRBV10-3 and TRBJ2-1; no definite D call. This CDR3 reads CAISDSFIGTNNEQFF. The CDR3 DNA sequence: TGTGCCATCAGTGATTCGTTTATCGGAACGAACAATGAGCAGTTCTTC.